This T cell receptor beta chain was captured in a study of blood T cell repertoires in COVID-19. On the study more broadly: Sample material is recorded as cDNA or gDNA derived from T cells, B-cell-depleted T cells, or PBMCs.

Only in-frame clones appear in the TCRdb table, and some are missing; sequencing was by immunoSEQ multiplex PCR. The table lists approximately 130,000 clones, around four fifths of them singletons. The sequencing sample was made of peripheral blood. The sequence came from a man aged 80 or over with acute or convalescent COVID-19.

CDR3 DNA: TGCGCCAGCAGCTTGAGAAGCCCTTATAATTCACCCCTCCACTTT. Translation gives CASSLRSPYNSPLHF. The chain carries TRBV5-1 and TRBJ1-6; unclear D gene. The CDR3 covers 15 residues. CDR1 and CDR2 from the germline V gene are SGHRS and YFSETQ. Deletions cut 1 base from V and 4 bases from J, with 9 bases between.